This T cell receptor (beta chain) appears in the sequencing data of a study of post-analysis software for immune sequencing data. Study-wide points: Patients carried several TRBV segments more frequently than controls did, and TRBV5-6, TRBV5-1 and TRBV20-1 were among them. F measure grouped same-batch samples tightly together.

In the case of this clonotype: The antigen is unknown.

With 6 bases clipped from V and 2 bases from J, the junction kept 5 bases outside the gene matches. CDR3 size: 14 residues. cDNA libraries of TCR beta carried unique molecular identifiers. Each sample of about 0.95 to 11 million input T cells yielded about 500,000 cDNA molecules, so each molecule approximated one T cell. TCRdb independently ran MiXCR on the PCR reads; one entry per CDR3 protein. The sample lists roughly 870,000 distinct CDR3 sequences; about 53% were seen once. The V gene is TRBV12-3 or TRBV12-4, the J gene TRBJ2-5, with 8 bases aligning to TRBD2. The sample taken for sequencing was blood. The receptor comes from a girl between 5 and 17 years old with multiple sclerosis. The CDR3 nucleotides read TGTGCCAGCAGCCCAGCGGGGGAACAAGAGACCCAGTACTTC. This encodes CASSPAGEQETQYF.